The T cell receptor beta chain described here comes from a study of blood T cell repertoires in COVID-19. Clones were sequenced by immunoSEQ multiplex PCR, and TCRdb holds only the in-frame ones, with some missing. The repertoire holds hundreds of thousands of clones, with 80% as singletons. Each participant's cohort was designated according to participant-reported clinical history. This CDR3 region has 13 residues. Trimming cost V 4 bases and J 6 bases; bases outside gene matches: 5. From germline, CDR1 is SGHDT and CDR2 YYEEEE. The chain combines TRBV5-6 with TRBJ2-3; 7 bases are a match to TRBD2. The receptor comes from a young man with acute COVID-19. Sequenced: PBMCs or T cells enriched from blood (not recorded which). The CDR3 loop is CASSPGGSDTQYF. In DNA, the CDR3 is TGTGCCAGCAGCCCCGGGGGGTCGGATACGCAGTATTTT.